Described below is a single T cell receptor beta chain sequence and its context. Its antigen remains unknown. The sample originates from a study of OX40 agonist ivuxolimab in advanced cancers. About the study: Dose-escalation patients suffered from hepatocellular carcinoma, melanoma, renal cell or head and neck cancer. Earlier treatment with anti-PD-1, anti-PD-L1 or anti-CTLA-4 was permitted, and 30% to 40% had received some. Three patients got partial responses; one had hepatocellular carcinoma and two had cutaneous melanoma.

General observations from the study: At 0.1 to 3.0 mg/kg, CD4+ and CD8+ blood T cells expanded clonally by week 6.

V was clipped by 4 bases and J by 7 bases; unmatched bases: 10. Germline lookup yields CDR1 MGHDK and CDR2 SYGVNS. The CDR3 loop spans 15 amino acids. Produced via immunoSEQ multiplex PCR; TCRdb's table is partial and in-frame only. Among 45,000 to 60,000 clones listed, approximately 90% were seen once. The clonotype comes from an adult with an advanced solid tumor such as melanoma, head and neck, liver or kidney cancer. V is TRBV25-1 and J is TRBJ1-2, with TRBD1 identical over 9 bases. The sequenced sample was CD4+ or CD8+ T cells sorted from blood, obtained in a trial of the OX40 agonist ivuxolimab. The CDR3 spells CASSVITGTGTGYTF. CDR3 bases: TGTGCCAGCAGTGTAATTACCGGGACAGGGACTGGCTACACCTTC.